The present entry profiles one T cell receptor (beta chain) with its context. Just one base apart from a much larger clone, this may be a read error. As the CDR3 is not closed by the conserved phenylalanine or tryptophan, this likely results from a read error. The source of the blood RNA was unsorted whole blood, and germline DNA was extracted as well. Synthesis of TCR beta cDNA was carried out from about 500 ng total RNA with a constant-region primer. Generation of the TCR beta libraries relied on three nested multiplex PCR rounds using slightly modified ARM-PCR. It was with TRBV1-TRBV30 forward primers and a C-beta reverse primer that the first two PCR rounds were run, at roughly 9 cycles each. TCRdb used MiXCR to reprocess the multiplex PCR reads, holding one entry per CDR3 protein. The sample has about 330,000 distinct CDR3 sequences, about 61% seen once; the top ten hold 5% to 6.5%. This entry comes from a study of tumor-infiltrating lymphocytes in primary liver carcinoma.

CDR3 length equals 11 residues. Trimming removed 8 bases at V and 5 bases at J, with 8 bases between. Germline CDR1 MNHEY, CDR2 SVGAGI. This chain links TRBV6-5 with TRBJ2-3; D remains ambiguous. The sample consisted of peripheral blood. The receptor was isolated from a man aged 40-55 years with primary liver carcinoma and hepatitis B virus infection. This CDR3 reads CASHSRDTQYS. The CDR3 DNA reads TGTGCCAGCCACTCCCGAGATACGCAGTATTCT.